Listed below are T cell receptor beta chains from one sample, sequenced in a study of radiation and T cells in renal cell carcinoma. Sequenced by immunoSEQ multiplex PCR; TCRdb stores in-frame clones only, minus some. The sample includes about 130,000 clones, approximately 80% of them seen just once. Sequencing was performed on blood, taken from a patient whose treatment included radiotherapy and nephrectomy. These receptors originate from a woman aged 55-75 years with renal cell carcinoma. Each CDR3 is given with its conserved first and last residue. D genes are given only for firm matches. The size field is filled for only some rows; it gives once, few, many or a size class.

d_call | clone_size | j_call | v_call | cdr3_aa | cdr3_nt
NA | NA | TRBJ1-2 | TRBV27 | CASSLPHNYGYTF | TGTGCCAGCAGTTTACCCCACAACTATGGCTACACCTTC
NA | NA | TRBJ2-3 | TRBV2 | CASSEAHTYF | TGTGCCAGCAGTGAAGCGCACACGTATTTT
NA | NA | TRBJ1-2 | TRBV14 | CASSPGGNYGYTF | TGTGCCAGCAGCCCTGGAGGAAACTATGGCTACACCTTC
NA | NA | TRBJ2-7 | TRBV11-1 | CASSLAGTGSYEQYF | TGTGCCAGCAGCTTAGCCGGGACGGGATCCTACGAGCAGTACTTC
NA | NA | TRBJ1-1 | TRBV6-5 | CASSRGGGTEAFF | TGTGCCAGCAGCCGGGGGGGTGGTACTGAAGCTTTCTTT
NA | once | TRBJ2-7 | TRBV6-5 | CASSYAGGYEQYF | TGTGCCAGCAGTTACGCCGGGGGCTACGAGCAGTACTTC
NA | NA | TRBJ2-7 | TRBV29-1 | CSVEDGHTYEQYF | TGCAGCGTTGAAGACGGGCATACCTACGAGCAGTACTTC
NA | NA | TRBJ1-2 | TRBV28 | CASSLGTNYGYTF | TGTGCCAGCAGTTTGGGCACAAACTATGGCTACACCTTC
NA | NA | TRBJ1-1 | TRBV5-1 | CASSLVGGVVTEAFF | TGCGCCAGCAGCTTGGTTGGGGGAGTAGTAACTGAAGCTTTCTTT
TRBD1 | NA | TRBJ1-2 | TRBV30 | CAWSVGQGLDYGYTF | TGTGCCTGGAGTGTTGGACAGGGGCTCGACTATGGCTACACCTTC
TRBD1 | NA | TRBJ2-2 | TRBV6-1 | CASSVKIRDRANTGELFF | TGTGCCAGCAGTGTAAAAATTCGGGACAGGGCGAACACCGGGGAGCTGTTTTTT
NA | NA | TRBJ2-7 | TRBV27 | CASSLTGASYEQYF | TGTGCCAGCAGTTTAACCGGGGCGTCCTACGAGCAGTACTTC
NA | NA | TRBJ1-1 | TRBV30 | CAWSVTFTNTEAFF | TGTGCCTGGAGTGTAACTTTCACGAACACTGAAGCTTTCTTT
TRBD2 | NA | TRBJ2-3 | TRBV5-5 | CASSLATSGRADTQYF | TGTGCCAGCAGCTTGGCGACTAGCGGGAGGGCGGATACGCAGTATTTT
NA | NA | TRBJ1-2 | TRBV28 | CASILHSLSANYGYTF | TGTGCCAGCATCCTCCATTCACTTTCAGCTAACTATGGCTACACCTTC
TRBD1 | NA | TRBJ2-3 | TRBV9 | CASSTTPRQGTDTQYF | TGTGCCAGCAGCACAACCCCTAGACAGGGAACAGATACGCAGTATTTT
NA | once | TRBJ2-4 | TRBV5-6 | CASSLAGDGAPDIQYF | TGTGCCAGCAGCTTGGCAGGGGACGGGGCCCCGGACATTCAGTACTTC
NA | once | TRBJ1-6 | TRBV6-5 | CASRNDPGANSPLHF | TGTGCCAGCAGAAATGACCCTGGGGCTAATTCACCCCTCCACTTT
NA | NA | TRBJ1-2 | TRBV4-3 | CASSYTLGENYGYTF | TGCGCCAGCAGCTATACTTTAGGGGAGAACTATGGCTACACCTTC
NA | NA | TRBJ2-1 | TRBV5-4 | CASSLEAGFIDEQFF | TGTGCCAGCAGCTTGGAGGCAGGGTTCATCGATGAGCAGTTCTTC
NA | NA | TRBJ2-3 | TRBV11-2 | CASSSSDTQYF | TGTGCCAGCAGCTCCAGCGATACGCAGTATTTT
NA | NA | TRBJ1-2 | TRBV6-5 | CASSYSGKGSYGYTF | TGTGCCAGCAGTTACTCGGGAAAGGGGAGCTATGGCTACACCTTC
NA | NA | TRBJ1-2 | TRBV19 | CASSSYGSLSSNYGYTF | TGTGCCAGTAGTTCCTACGGGTCCCTCTCGAGCAACTATGGCTACACCTTC
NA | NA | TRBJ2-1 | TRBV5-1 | CASSLAGANNEQFF | TGCGCCAGCAGCTTGGCCGGGGCTAACAATGAGCAGTTCTTC
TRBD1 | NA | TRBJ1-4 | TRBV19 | CASIQGTSEKLFF | TGTGCCAGTATACAGGGGACATCGGAAAAACTGTTTTTT
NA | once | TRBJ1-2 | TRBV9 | CASSEGPYYGYTF | TGTGCCAGCAGCGAAGGGCCCTACTATGGCTACACCTTC